What follows is one T cell receptor (beta chain) and its context. Its target is not known. This sample is drawn from a study of T cell responses to AZD1222 COVID-19 vaccine. Whole-study results and caveats: The donor cohort was predominantly white British with a female majority, and clonal diversity may have been underestimated. Vaccine-related CD4 TCRs covered spike, predominating at 160-218 and 743-854.

Second-dose timings of about 4 or about 12 weeks were pooled. Using immunoSEQ multiplex PCR, the repertoire was profiled, and TCRdb retains in-frame clones only, with some absent. The repertoire consists of around 150,000 clones, with 90% to 95% occurring once and the leading ten covering roughly 7.1%. V lost 0 bases, J lost 8 bases, and 14 bases lay in between. This CDR3 has 15 amino acids. The V gene's germline CDR1 is LGHDT and CDR2 YNNKEL (reference sequence). This receptor was taken from an adult who received the AZD1222 COVID-19 vaccine. Sample: peripheral blood, taken 28 days after the second AZD1222 dose. This rearrangement joins TRBV3-1 (or the pseudogene TRBV3-2) to TRBJ1-5, with no clear D. The CDR3 loop reads CASSQDPHWREPQHF. In DNA, the CDR3 is TGTGCCAGCAGCCAAGATCCTCATTGGAGGGAGCCCCAGCATTTT.